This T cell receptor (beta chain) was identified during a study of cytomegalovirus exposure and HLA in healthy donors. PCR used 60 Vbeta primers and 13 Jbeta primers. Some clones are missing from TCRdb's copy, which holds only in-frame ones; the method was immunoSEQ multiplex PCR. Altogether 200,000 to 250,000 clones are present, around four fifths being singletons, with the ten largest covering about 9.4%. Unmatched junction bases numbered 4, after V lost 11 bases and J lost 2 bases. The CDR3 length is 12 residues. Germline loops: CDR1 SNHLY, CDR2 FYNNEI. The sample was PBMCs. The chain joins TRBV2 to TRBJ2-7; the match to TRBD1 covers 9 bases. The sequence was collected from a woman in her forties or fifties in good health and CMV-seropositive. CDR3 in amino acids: CAGGTGPYEQYF. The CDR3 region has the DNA TGTGCCGGGGGGACAGGGCCCTACGAGCAGTACTTC.